What follows are 20 T cell receptor beta chains derived from one specimen sequenced in a study of T cell clonality in common variable immunodeficiency. Notes on the study in general: Common variable immunodeficiency TCR beta sequences reportedly had fewer deletions and N-nucleotide insertions.

The antigens of these receptors remain unknown. The table came from immunoSEQ multiplex PCR; TCRdb's copy has only in-frame clones and leaves some out. The sample contains about 23,000 clones, none occurring once; about 9.1% lies in the top ten. Sequencing input: peripheral blood mononuclear cells. These TCRs come from a human donor with common variable immunodeficiency.

Concerning this clone: The read gets to within 3 residues of the CDR3 end, and the germline J gene fills in the rest. This chain uses TRBV6-1 with TRBJ2-7; the D gene is possibly TRBD2 (6 bases). This CDR3 has 14 amino acids. Germline V gene lookup returns CDR1 MNHNS and CDR2 SASEGT. V dropped 4 bases and J dropped 4 bases, with 14 bases sitting between them. The sequenced CDR3 bases are TGTGCCAGCAGTGGGCTAGCGAGTCGGTACGAG. Translated: CASSGLASRYE. The entire CDR3 protein is CASSGLASRYEQYF.

Only a few counts were recorded for this clone. The CDR3 end lies 3 residues beyond the end of the read and is filled in from the germline J gene. The sample has other DNA sequences that encode this CDR3 too. The V and J genes are TRBV19 and TRBJ2-1; TRBD2 matches 9 bases. Germline CDR1 and CDR2: LNHDA and SQIVND (reference sequence). V dropped 3 bases and J dropped 8; count of bases not matched to a gene: 17. The CDR3 is 18 amino acids. The CDR3 here is CASSMTGGGAGSIDEQFF. The part of the CDR3 DNA that was read is TGTGCCAGTAGTATGACGGGCGGGGGGGCCGGGAGTATAGATGAG.

With respect to this clone: From the germline J gene comes the end of the CDR3, since the read stops 3 residues before it. The V gene is TRBV19, the J gene TRBJ1-5; D gene unclear. Trimming left V 9 bases short and J 9 bases short, with 15 bases between. Germline lookup yields CDR1 LNHDA and CDR2 SQIVND (reference sequence). The CDR3 is 12 amino acids. Incomplete CDR3 DNA: TGTGCCAGCGCGGGCAGCGAACGGCCC. Protein product: CASAGSERP. The full-length CDR3 reads as CASAGSERPQHF.

There are a few counts of this clone. The DNA ends 3 residues before the CDR3 does, and the rest of the CDR3 is filled in from the germline J gene. The chain has TRBV18 and TRBJ1-5; TRBD1 matches at 7 bases. Germline-derived CDR1 and CDR2 are KGHSH and LQKENI. The CDR3 totals 15 residues. V lost 4 bases and J lost 4; bases outside the gene matches: 7. CDR3 amino acids: CASSQVGQRNQPQHF. The CDR3 bases that were read are TGTGCCAGCTCACAAGTGGGACAGAGAAATCAGCCC.

To note about this clone: The read stops 3 residues short of the end of the CDR3; the missing end is completed from the germline J gene. The V and J genes are TRBV19 and TRBJ1-4, with 10 nucleotides matching TRBD1. The germline V gene encodes CDR1 LNHDA and CDR2 SQIVND (reference sequence). The junction had 4 bases not matched to a gene; V was cut back by 4 bases and J by 8 bases. The CDR3 spans 14 residues. CDR3 in amino acids: CASSRDRGDEKLFF. The covered CDR3 bases are TGTGCCAGTAGTAGGGACAGGGGCGACGAAAAA.

This clone was recorded a few times. The missing CDR3 end, 3 residues past where the read stops, is filled in from the germline J gene. The chain links TRBV30 to TRBJ1-1, with 12 nucleotides matching TRBD1. CDR1 is GTSNPN and CDR2 is SVGIG in the germline V gene (reference sequence). Trimming took 2 bases from V and 4 from J; bases not matched to a gene: 8. The length of the CDR3 is 16 residues. The CDR3 here is CAWSRGTGGISTEAFF. The CDR3 DNA, read in part, is TGTGCCTGGAGTAGGGGGACAGGGGGCATTAGCACTGAA.

The table lists this clone with a few counts. The sequenced fragment ends 3 residues before the CDR3 boundary, so the rest is inferred from the germline J gene. The chain employs TRBV5-1 and TRBJ2-3; 8 bases are a match to TRBD1. J gave up 5 bases and V 10 bases, and 12 bases lay outside the gene matches. Germline lookup yields CDR1 SGHRS and CDR2 YFSETQ. This CDR3 has 14 residues. The sequenced part of the CDR3 DNA is TGCGCCTGCGGACAGGGCCTCGCACAAGATACG. This sequence encodes CACGQGLAQDT. The whole CDR3 reads CACGQGLAQDTQYF.

This clone was recorded at least ten times. The read finishes 3 residues shy of the CDR3 end, and the germline J gene is used to complete it. The chain carries TRBV20-1 and TRBJ1-2, with 7 bases matching TRBD1. There are 13 residues in the CDR3. Germline-derived CDR1 and CDR2 are DFQATT and SNEGSKA (reference sequence). The V gene end was trimmed by 5 bases and the J gene end by 7 bases; junction bases not matched to a gene: 10. Partial CDR3 DNA: TGCAGTGCTTCCTATGCACAGGGGTTTGGC. Its translation: CSASYAQGFG. The entire CDR3 sequence reads CSASYAQGFGYTF.

As concerns this clone: The read terminates 3 residues ahead of where the CDR3 ends, so the germline J gene completes it. Other DNA sequences within the sample encode an identical CDR3. The rearrangement uses TRBV6-1 and TRBJ2-5; maybe TRBD1 (5 bases). The V gene lost 1 base and the J gene lost 4 bases, with 10 bases spanning the gap. CDR1 is MNHNS, CDR2 SASEGT, per germline. This CDR3 contains 14 residues. Incomplete CDR3 DNA: TGTGCCAGCAGTGAAGTAACAGGAGTAGAGACC. Translated: CASSEVTGVET. The whole CDR3 region reads CASSEVTGVETQYF.

A word on this clone: The read finishes 3 residues shy of the CDR3 end, and the germline J gene is used to complete it. The rearrangement joins TRBV2 to TRBJ1-1, with a weak D call TRBD1 (5 bases). Trimming took off 6 bases at V and 3 bases at J, with 17 bases between the two ends. The CDR3 has 15 residues. Germline CDR1 is SNHLY and CDR2 is FYNNEI. The covered CDR3 bases are TGTGCCAGCAGCCTCTATTTGACGGGGGACACTGAA. Its translation: CASSLYLTGDTE. The entire CDR3 is CASSLYLTGDTEAFF.

Only a few counts were recorded for this clone. The observed sequence ends 3 residues before the CDR3 terminus, with the missing tail filled in from the germline J gene. J is TRBJ1-6 and V is TRBV7-2, with 8 bases matching TRBD1. The V and J ends lost 5 bases and 10 bases, in that order; junction bases with no gene match: 10. Germline CDR1 and CDR2: SGHTA and FQGNSA. This CDR3 contains 15 residues. The CDR3 region is CASSPRQGPGSPLHF. The CDR3 DNA, read in part, is TGTGCCAGCAGCCCCCGACAGGGGCCGGGGTCACCC.

Concerning this clone itself: The read gets to within 3 residues of the CDR3 end, and the germline J gene fills in the rest. The V gene is TRBV2, the J gene TRBJ1-1; TRBD1 matches 7 bases. The CDR3 consists of 12 residues. J lost 5 bases, V lost 6 bases, and 3 bases had no gene match. CDR1 and CDR2 from the germline V gene are SNHLY and FYNNEI. CDR3 protein: CASRVQGTEAFF. CDR3 DNA (partial): TGTGCCAGCAGAGTACAGGGGACTGAA.

By its share, this clone is medium-sized (0.01 to 0.1%). Read data end 3 residues before the CDR3 end; the end is taken from the germline J gene. V and J are TRBV5-1 and TRBJ2-3; 8 bases fit TRBD1. Germline V gene sequence: CDR1 SGHRS, CDR2 YFSETQ. V trimming: 2 bases; J trimming: 5 bases; junction bases outside the gene matches: 7. This CDR3 region has 15 residues. CDR3 DNA, as far as it was read: TGCGCCAGCAGCTTCGGGACAGGAGCCAAAGATACG. Its translation is CASSFGTGAKDT. The CDR3 in its entirety is CASSFGTGAKDTQYF.

With respect to this clone: The read stops 3 residues short of the end of the CDR3; the missing end is completed from the germline J gene. This chain links TRBV5-6 with TRBJ2-5, with 7 bases identical to TRBD1. The CDR3 is made up of 14 amino acids. J gave up 5 bases and V 4 bases, and 8 bases lay outside the gene matches. The germline gives CDR1 SGHDT, CDR2 YYEEEE. The CDR3 reads CASSPTGRKETQYF. The DNA read from the CDR3 is TGTGCCAGCAGCCCGACAGGGCGTAAGGAGACC.

As for this clone: The CDR3 end is not reached by the read, which stops 3 residues before it; the germline J gene fills it in. The gene calls are TRBV7-3 and TRBJ1-6; D remains ambiguous. Between the trimmed V and J ends, which lost 4 bases and 0 bases, there was a span of 7 bases. The germline V gene encodes CDR1 SGHTA and CDR2 FQGTGA. The CDR3 is 15 residues long. CDR3 bases read: TGTGCCAGCAGCTCCCTAAGCTCCTATAATTCACCC. Protein product: CASSSLSSYNSP. From start to end, the CDR3 is CASSSLSSYNSPLHF.

This clone was observed a few times. The read stops 3 residues short of the end of the CDR3; the missing end is completed from the germline J gene. The chain has TRBV18 and TRBJ1-2, with D tentatively TRBD1 (6 bases). Trimming left V 4 bases short and J 0 bases short, with 9 bases between. Germline V CDR1 and CDR2: KGHSH, LQKENI. This CDR3 has 14 residues. The CDR3 loop reads CASSRSGANYGYTF. The CDR3 bases that were read are TGTGCCAGCTCACGATCAGGGGCTAACTATGGC.

This clone was counted a few times. The CDR3 end is not reached by the read, which stops 3 residues before it; the germline J gene fills it in. This same CDR3 is encoded by further DNA sequences in the sample. V gene TRBV30 combines with J gene TRBJ1-2; 7 bases match TRBD1. The CDR3 has 14 residues. Germline V gene lookup returns CDR1 GTSNPN and CDR2 SVGIG (reference sequence). V was clipped by 6 bases and J by 1 base; unmatched bases: 8. This CDR3 reads CACLRDSINYGYTF. The covered CDR3 bases are TGTGCCTGCCTCCGGGACAGCATTAACTATGGC. The variable domain in full, with the rest retrieved from reference TRBV30 and TRBJ1-2, is SQTIHQWPATLVQPVGSPLSLECTVEGTSNPNLYWYRQAAGRGLQLLFYSVGIGQISSEVPQNLSASRPQDRQFILSSKKLLLSDSGFYLCACLRDSINYGYTFGSGTRLTVV.

At least ten counts were recorded for this clone. One junction end does not reproduce the germline sequence, and a read error may be involved. From the germline J gene comes the end of the CDR3, since the read stops 3 residues before it. This sample also contains other DNA sequences that code for the same CDR3. The chain recombines TRBV18 with TRBJ2-3; D ambiguous. The CDR3 spans 15 residues. CDR1 and CDR2 from the germline V gene are KGHSH and LQKENI. The CDR3 loop reads CASSPRASSTDTQYF. CDR3 DNA, as far as it was read: TGTGCCAGTTCACCAAGGGCATCTAGCACAGATACG.

As for this clone: The read is 3 residues too short to cover the CDR3 end, so that end is filled in from the germline J gene. The V call is TRBV13, the J call TRBJ1-6; D gene unclear. Trimming removed 0 bases from V and 4 bases from J, with 7 bases in between. Germline loops: CDR1 PRHDT, CDR2 FYEKMQ (reference sequence). The CDR3 totals 15 residues. The covered CDR3 bases are TGTGCCAGCAGCTTAGGGCTACCGTATAATTCACCC. Translation gives CASSLGLPYNSP. The full CDR3 sequence reads CASSLGLPYNSPLHF.

This clone was found many times. The CDR3 extends 3 residues past the end of the read, so its final part is completed from the germline J gene. V usage is TRBV10-3 and J usage is TRBJ2-5; possible D gene TRBD1, 6 bases. Germline V gene lookup returns CDR1 ENHRY and CDR2 SYGVKD. Trimming left V 6 bases short and J 2 bases short, with 10 bases between. This CDR3 has 13 residues. CDR3 bases read: TGTGCCATCAGCCGGGACACACAAGAGACC. This codes for CAISRDTQET. The whole CDR3 sequence reads CAISRDTQETQYF.